These T cell receptor beta chains were read from a single sample in a study of T cells in Graves' hyperthyroidism and ophthalmopathy. Each CDR3 protein is one row after TCRdb ran MiXCR on the multiplex PCR reads. The sample contains around 480,000 distinct CDR3 sequences, approximately 15% of which appear only once. The specimen sequenced was blood. Receptors were obtained from a woman aged 18-29 years with Graves' hyperthyroidism. Each CDR3 is given with its conserved first and last residue. D genes are given only for firm matches. Clone size is shown for a subset of rows, as once, few, many or a class of expanded clone.

V: TRBV19
D: -
size: -
J: TRBJ1-5
CDR3: CASSIGLGFGNSNQPQHF
DNA: TGTGCCAGTAGTATAGGGCTGGGTTTTGGGAATAGCAATCAGCCCCAGCATTTT

V: TRBV11-3
D: TRBD1
size: many
J: TRBJ2-7
CDR3: CASSFGTGASYEQYF
DNA: TGTGCCAGCAGCTTCGGGACAGGGGCTTCCTACGAGCAGTACTTC

V: TRBV18
D: -
size: many
J: TRBJ2-5
CDR3: CASSPGRYQETQYF
DNA: TGTGCCAGCTCACCAGGGAGGTACCAAGAGACCCAGTACTTC

V: TRBV9
D: -
size: many
J: TRBJ2-6
CDR3: CASSVAHSWSYSGANVLTF
DNA: TGTGCCAGCAGCGTAGCACATAGCTGGTCTTACTCTGGGGCCAACGTCCTGACTTTC

V: TRBV2
D: TRBD1
size: many
J: TRBJ1-2
CDR3: CAGSGTGNGYTF
DNA: TGTGCCGGATCCGGGACAGGGAATGGCTACACCTTC

V: TRBV19
D: TRBD1
size: few
J: TRBJ2-1
CDR3: CASKGQGVHNEQFF
DNA: TGTGCCAGTAAGGGACAGGGTGTCCACAATGAGCAGTTCTTC

V: TRBV27
D: TRBD1
size: many
J: TRBJ1-2
CDR3: CASSLDPGGAYGYTF
DNA: TGTGCCAGCAGTTTAGATCCAGGGGGCGCATATGGCTACACCTTC

V: TRBV5-1
D: -
size: many
J: TRBJ2-7
CDR3: CASSNHTFSYEQYF
DNA: TGCGCCAGCAGCAATCACACCTTCTCCTACGAGCAGTACTTC

V: TRBV20-1
D: TRBD2
size: many
J: TRBJ2-7
CDR3: CSASPPSGVSYEQYF
DNA: TGCAGTGCTTCTCCCCCTAGCGGGGTTTCCTACGAGCAGTACTTC

V: TRBV7-9
D: -
size: many
J: TRBJ1-2
CDR3: CASSLAGLYGYTF
DNA: TGTGCCAGCAGCTTAGCGGGGTTGTATGGCTACACCTTC

V: TRBV19
D: TRBD1
size: few
J: TRBJ2-1
CDR3: CASSYRGNEQFF
DNA: TGTGCCAGTAGTTACAGGGGGAATGAGCAGTTCTTC

V: TRBV18
D: -
size: many
J: TRBJ2-6
CDR3: CASSPRPSGANVLTF
DNA: TGTGCCAGCTCACCACGGCCCTCTGGGGCCAACGTCCTGACTTTC

V: TRBV7-8
D: TRBD1
size: many
J: TRBJ1-4
CDR3: CASSTRDSSTNEKLFF
DNA: TGTGCCAGCAGCACGAGGGACAGCTCAACTAATGAAAAACTGTTTTTT

V: TRBV5-1
D: -
size: -
J: TRBJ2-5
CDR3: CASRTGALQETQYF
DNA: TGCGCCAGCAGAACCGGCGCCCTACAAGAGACCCAGTACTTC

V: TRBV27
D: TRBD2
size: -
J: TRBJ2-3
CDR3: CASTPGGTDTQYF
DNA: TGTGCCAGCACCCCCGGGGGGACGGATACGCAGTATTTT

V: TRBV6-1
D: -
size: many
J: TRBJ1-4
CDR3: CASSNRANNEKLFF
DNA: TGTGCCAGCAGTAACAGGGCTAATAATGAAAAACTGTTTTTT

V: TRBV11-3
D: TRBD2
size: many
J: TRBJ2-5
CDR3: CASSLGLAGVQETQYF
DNA: TGTGCCAGCAGCTTAGGACTAGCGGGAGTCCAAGAGACCCAGTACTTC

V: TRBV7-2
D: -
size: few
J: TRBJ1-3
CDR3: CASSLAVVGTGNTIYF
DNA: TGTGCCAGCAGCTTAGCGGTGGTTGGGACTGGAAACACCATATATTTT

V: TRBV30
D: TRBD1
size: many
J: TRBJ1-3
CDR3: CAWGTGNSGNTIYF
DNA: TGTGCCTGGGGGACAGGGAACTCTGGAAACACCATATATTTT

V: TRBV6-5
D: -
size: many
J: TRBJ1-2
CDR3: CASSYSTLAYGYTF
DNA: TGTGCCAGCAGTTACTCGACACTGGCCTATGGCTACACCTTC

V: TRBV12-3/TRBV12-4
D: TRBD2
size: many
J: TRBJ2-3
CDR3: CASSPGTSPFSDTQYF
DNA: TGTGCCAGCAGTCCCGGGACTAGCCCTTTTTCAGATACGCAGTATTTT

V: TRBV6-1
D: TRBD2
size: many
J: TRBJ2-1
CDR3: CASSGGGTYEQFF
DNA: TGTGCCAGCAGTGGCGGGGGGACATATGAGCAGTTCTTC

V: TRBV12-3/TRBV12-4
D: -
size: many
J: TRBJ1-1
CDR3: CASSSSGAVNTEAFF
DNA: TGTGCCAGCAGCTCATCGGGGGCTGTGAACACTGAAGCTTTCTTT

V: TRBV27
D: -
size: many
J: TRBJ2-1
CDR3: CASSLRGQGNEQFF
DNA: TGTGCCAGCAGTTTACGGGGCCAAGGGAATGAGCAGTTCTTC

V: TRBV27
D: -
size: many
J: TRBJ1-6
CDR3: CASSLLSYNSPLHF
DNA: TGTGCCAGCAGTTTATTGTCCTATAATTCACCCCTCCACTTT

V: TRBV19
D: TRBD1
size: many
J: TRBJ1-3
CDR3: CASSISGTGTGNTIYF
DNA: TGTGCCAGTAGTATATCTGGGACAGGGACTGGAAACACCATATATTTT

V: TRBV18
D: -
size: many
J: TRBJ1-5
CDR3: CASSPEGLYNQPQHF
DNA: TGTGCCAGCTCACCGGAGGGGTTGTACAATCAGCCCCAGCATTTT

V: TRBV6-2/TRBV6-3
D: -
size: -
J: TRBJ2-1
CDR3: CASSSDYLEQFF
DNA: TGTGCCAGCAGTTCGGACTACCTCGAGCAGTTCTTC

V: TRBV12-3/TRBV12-4
D: -
size: many
J: TRBJ2-1
CDR3: CASSPEPRTEQFF
DNA: TGTGCCAGCAGTCCTGAGCCCCGGACGGAGCAGTTCTTC

V: TRBV3-1
D: -
size: many
J: TRBJ2-7
CDR3: CASSPRPNSYEQYF
DNA: TGTGCCAGCAGCCCAAGACCGAACTCCTACGAGCAGTACTTC

V: TRBV6-1
D: TRBD2
size: few
J: TRBJ2-7
CDR3: CASMGRLAGNYEQYF
DNA: TGTGCCAGCATGGGCCGACTAGCGGGAAACTACGAGCAGTACTTC

V: TRBV13
D: TRBD2
size: many
J: TRBJ2-1
CDR3: CASSLGPSGSSYNEQFF
DNA: TGTGCCAGCAGCTTAGGGCCGAGCGGGAGCTCCTACAATGAGCAGTTCTTC

V: TRBV7-9
D: -
size: many
J: TRBJ2-3
CDR3: CATGPLSGTSTDTQYF
DNA: TGTGCCACCGGTCCCCTTAGCGGAACTAGCACAGATACGCAGTATTTT

V: TRBV12-3/TRBV12-4
D: TRBD1
size: many
J: TRBJ2-3
CDR3: CASSSTGAGQGSTDTQYF
DNA: TGTGCCAGCAGTTCCACCGGAGCCGGACAGGGGAGCACAGATACGCAGTATTTT

V: TRBV5-8
D: -
size: many
J: TRBJ2-1
CDR3: CASSFQYNEQFF
DNA: TGTGCCAGCAGCTTCCAGTACAATGAGCAGTTCTTC